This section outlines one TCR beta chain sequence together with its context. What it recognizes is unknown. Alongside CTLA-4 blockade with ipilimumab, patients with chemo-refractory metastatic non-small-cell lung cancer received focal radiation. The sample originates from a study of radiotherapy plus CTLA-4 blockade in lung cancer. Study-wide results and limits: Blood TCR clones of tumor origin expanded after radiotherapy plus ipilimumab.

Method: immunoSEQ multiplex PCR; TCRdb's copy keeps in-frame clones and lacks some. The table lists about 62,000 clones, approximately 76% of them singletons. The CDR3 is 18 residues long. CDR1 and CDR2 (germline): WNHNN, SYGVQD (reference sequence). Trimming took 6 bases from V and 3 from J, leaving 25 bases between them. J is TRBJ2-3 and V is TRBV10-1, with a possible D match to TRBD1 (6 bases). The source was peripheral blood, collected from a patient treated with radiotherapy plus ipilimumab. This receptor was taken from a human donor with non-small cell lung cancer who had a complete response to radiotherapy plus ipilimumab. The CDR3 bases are TGCGCCAGCAGCATCTCCGGGACACCAATGGGTGGGACAGATACGCAGTATTTT. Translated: CASSISGTPMGGTDTQYF.